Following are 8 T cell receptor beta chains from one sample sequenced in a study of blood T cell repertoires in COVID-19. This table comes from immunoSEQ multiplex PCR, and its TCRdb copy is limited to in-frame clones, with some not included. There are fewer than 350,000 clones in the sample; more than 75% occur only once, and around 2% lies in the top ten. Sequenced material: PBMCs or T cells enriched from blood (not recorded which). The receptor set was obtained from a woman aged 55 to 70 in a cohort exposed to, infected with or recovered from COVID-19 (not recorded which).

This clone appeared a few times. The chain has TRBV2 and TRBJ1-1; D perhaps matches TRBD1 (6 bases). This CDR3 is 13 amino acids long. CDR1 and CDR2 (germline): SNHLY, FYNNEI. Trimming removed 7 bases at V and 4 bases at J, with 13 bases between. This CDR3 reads CASTRGLVTEAFF. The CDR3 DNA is TGTGCCAGCACCAGGGGCCTTGTCACTGAAGCTTTCTTT.

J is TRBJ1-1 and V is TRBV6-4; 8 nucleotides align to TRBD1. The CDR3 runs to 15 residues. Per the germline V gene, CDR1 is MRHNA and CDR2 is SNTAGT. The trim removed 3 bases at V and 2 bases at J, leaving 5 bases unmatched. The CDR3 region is CASSEQGGSNTEAFF. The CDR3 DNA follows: TGTGCCAGCAGTGAACAGGGGGGTTCTAACACTGAAGCTTTCTTT.

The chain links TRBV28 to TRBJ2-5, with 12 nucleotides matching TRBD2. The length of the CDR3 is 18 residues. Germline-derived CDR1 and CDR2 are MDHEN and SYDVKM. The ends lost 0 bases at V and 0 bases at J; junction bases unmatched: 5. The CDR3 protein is CASSLWTSGRANQETQYF. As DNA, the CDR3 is TGTGCCAGCAGTTTATGGACTAGCGGGAGAGCAAACCAAGAGACCCAGTACTTC.

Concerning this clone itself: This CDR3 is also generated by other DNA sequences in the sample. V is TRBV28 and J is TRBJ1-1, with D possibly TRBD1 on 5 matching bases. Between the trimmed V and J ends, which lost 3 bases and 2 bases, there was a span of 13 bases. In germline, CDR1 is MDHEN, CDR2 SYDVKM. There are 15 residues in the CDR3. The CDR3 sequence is CASSFSTGRNTEAFF. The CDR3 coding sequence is TGTGCCAGCAGTTTTTCCACAGGCCGAAACACTGAAGCTTTCTTT.

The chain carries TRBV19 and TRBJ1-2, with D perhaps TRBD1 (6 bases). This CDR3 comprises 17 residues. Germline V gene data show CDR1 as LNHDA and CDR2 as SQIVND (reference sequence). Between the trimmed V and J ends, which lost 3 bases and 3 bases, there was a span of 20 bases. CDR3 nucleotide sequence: TGTGCCAGTAGTATTTTGAATCGGGCCAGGACAGACTATGGCTACACCTTC. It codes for CASSILNRARTDYGYTF.

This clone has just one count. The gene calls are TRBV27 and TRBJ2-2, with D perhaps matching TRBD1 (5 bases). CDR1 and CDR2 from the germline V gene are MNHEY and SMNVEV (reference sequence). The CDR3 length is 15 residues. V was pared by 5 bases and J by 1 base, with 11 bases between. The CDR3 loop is CASSQGARNTGELFF. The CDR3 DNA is TGTGCCAGCAGTCAAGGGGCGCGGAACACCGGGGAGCTGTTTTTT.

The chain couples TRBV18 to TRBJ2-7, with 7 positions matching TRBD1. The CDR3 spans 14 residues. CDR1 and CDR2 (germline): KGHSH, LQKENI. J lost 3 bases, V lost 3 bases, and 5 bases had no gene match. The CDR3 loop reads CASSPKDRSYEQYF. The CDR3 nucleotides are TGTGCCAGCTCACCTAAGGACAGGAGCTACGAGCAGTACTTC.

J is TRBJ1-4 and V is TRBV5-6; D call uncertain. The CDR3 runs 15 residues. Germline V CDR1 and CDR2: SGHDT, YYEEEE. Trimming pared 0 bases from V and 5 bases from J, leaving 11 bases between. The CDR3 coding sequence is TGTGCCAGCAGCTTGGCCGGGCGGGAGAATGAAAAACTGTTTTTT. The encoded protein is CASSLAGRENEKLFF.